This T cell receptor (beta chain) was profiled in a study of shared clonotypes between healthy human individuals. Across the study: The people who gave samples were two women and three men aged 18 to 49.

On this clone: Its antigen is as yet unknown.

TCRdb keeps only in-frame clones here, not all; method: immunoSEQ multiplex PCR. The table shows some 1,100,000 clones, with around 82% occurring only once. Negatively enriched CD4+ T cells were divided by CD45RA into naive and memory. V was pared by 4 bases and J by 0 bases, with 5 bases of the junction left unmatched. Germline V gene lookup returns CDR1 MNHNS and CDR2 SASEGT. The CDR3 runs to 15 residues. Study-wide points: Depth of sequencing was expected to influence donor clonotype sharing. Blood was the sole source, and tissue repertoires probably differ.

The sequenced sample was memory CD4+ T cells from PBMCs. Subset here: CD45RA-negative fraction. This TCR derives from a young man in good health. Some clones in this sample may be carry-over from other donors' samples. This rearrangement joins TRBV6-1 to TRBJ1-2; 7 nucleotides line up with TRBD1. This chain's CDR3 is CASSGTGAANYGYTF. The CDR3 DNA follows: TGTGCCAGCAGTGGGACAGGAGCAGCTAACTATGGCTACACCTTC.